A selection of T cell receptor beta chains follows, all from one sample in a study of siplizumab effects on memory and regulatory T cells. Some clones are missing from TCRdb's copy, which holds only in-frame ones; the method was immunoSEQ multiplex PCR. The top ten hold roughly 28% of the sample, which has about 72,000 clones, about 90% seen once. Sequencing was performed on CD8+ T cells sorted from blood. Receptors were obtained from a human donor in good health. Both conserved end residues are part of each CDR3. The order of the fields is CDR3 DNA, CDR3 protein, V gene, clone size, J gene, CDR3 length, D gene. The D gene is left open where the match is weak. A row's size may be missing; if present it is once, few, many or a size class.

cdr3_nt: TGTGCCAGCAGCTTACATCAGGGGGCCGGGGAGCTGTTTTTT
cdr3_aa: CASSLHQGAGELFF
v_call: TRBV7-3
clone_size: few
j_call: TRBJ2-2
cdr3_length: 14
d_call: TRBD1

cdr3_nt: TGTGCCAGCAGCTTAGCGGCAGGGGAAGGCTATGGCTACACCTTC
cdr3_aa: CASSLAAGEGYGYTF
v_call: TRBV13
clone_size: .
j_call: TRBJ1-2
cdr3_length: 15
d_call: .

cdr3_nt: TGTGCCAGCTCATTATCAACAGGGGGCTCGTGGAATGAGCAGTTCTTC
cdr3_aa: CASSLSTGGSWNEQFF
v_call: TRBV18
clone_size: .
j_call: TRBJ2-1
cdr3_length: 16
d_call: TRBD1

cdr3_nt: TGTGCCAGCAGTTTATCCCCAGGGGGCACTGAAGCTTTCTTT
cdr3_aa: CASSLSPGGTEAFF
v_call: TRBV27
clone_size: few
j_call: TRBJ1-1
cdr3_length: 14
d_call: TRBD1

cdr3_nt: TGTGCCAGTAGTATAGGGGGACTAACGACGTATAGCAATCAGCCCCAGCATTTT
cdr3_aa: CASSIGGLTTYSNQPQHF
v_call: TRBV19
clone_size: .
j_call: TRBJ1-5
cdr3_length: 18
d_call: .

cdr3_nt: TGCAGCGCAAGAGGGACCGAAAAGCAAAGCTCTGGGGCCAACGTCCTGACTTTC
cdr3_aa: CSARGTEKQSSGANVLTF
v_call: TRBV29-1
clone_size: .
j_call: TRBJ2-6
cdr3_length: 18
d_call: .

cdr3_nt: TGTGCCAGCAGCTTAGCTAGCGGCACCTACAATGAGCAGTTCTTC
cdr3_aa: CASSLASGTYNEQFF
v_call: TRBV11-2
clone_size: .
j_call: TRBJ2-1
cdr3_length: 15
d_call: TRBD2

cdr3_nt: TGTGCCAGCAGCGTCCCGCCCGGGGAGCTGTTTTTT
cdr3_aa: CASSVPPGELFF
v_call: TRBV9
clone_size: .
j_call: TRBJ2-2
cdr3_length: 12
d_call: .

cdr3_nt: TGTGCCAGCAGCTTATTCCAGGGCGATTACAATGAGCAGTTCTTC
cdr3_aa: CASSLFQGDYNEQFF
v_call: TRBV7-3
clone_size: .
j_call: TRBJ2-1
cdr3_length: 15
d_call: .

cdr3_nt: TGTGCCACCAGCAGACCCCAAAATTGGGTTGAAGCTTTCTTT
cdr3_aa: CATSRPQNWVEAFF
v_call: TRBV15
clone_size: .
j_call: TRBJ1-1
cdr3_length: 14
d_call: .

cdr3_nt: TGCGCCAGCAGCTTGGGTGACCTCCGGGACAGCCAAGAGACCCAGTACTTC
cdr3_aa: CASSLGDLRDSQETQYF
v_call: TRBV5-1
clone_size: .
j_call: TRBJ2-5
cdr3_length: 17
d_call: TRBD1

cdr3_nt: TGTGCCAGCGGGAACGGACAGAGGGCCAACACTGAAGCTTTCTTT
cdr3_aa: CASGNGQRANTEAFF
v_call: TRBV6-5
clone_size: .
j_call: TRBJ1-1
cdr3_length: 15
d_call: .

cdr3_nt: TGTGCCAGTAGTATCTCACTAGCGGGAGTGGGGGAGCAGTACTTC
cdr3_aa: CASSISLAGVGEQYF
v_call: TRBV19
clone_size: .
j_call: TRBJ2-7
cdr3_length: 15
d_call: TRBD2

cdr3_nt: TGTGCCAGCCTGGGACAGCAAAATGGCTACACCTTC
cdr3_aa: CASLGQQNGYTF
v_call: TRBV28
clone_size: .
j_call: TRBJ1-2
cdr3_length: 12
d_call: TRBD1

cdr3_nt: TGTGCCTGGACCGGGACCCCACCTTACAATGAGCAGTTCTTC
cdr3_aa: CAWTGTPPYNEQFF
v_call: TRBV30
clone_size: once
j_call: TRBJ2-1
cdr3_length: 14
d_call: .

cdr3_nt: TGTGCCAGCAGCTTGGCCGGGACAGGGTCGGTCTATGGCTACACCTTC
cdr3_aa: CASSLAGTGSVYGYTF
v_call: TRBV5-5
clone_size: .
j_call: TRBJ1-2
cdr3_length: 16
d_call: TRBD1

cdr3_nt: TGTGCCAGCAGTGAACCACTAGGTTGGCGGGAGGGACAATCCTCCTACAATGAGCAGTTCTTC
cdr3_aa: CASSEPLGWREGQSSYNEQFF
v_call: TRBV6-1
clone_size: .
j_call: TRBJ2-1
cdr3_length: 21
d_call: TRBD2